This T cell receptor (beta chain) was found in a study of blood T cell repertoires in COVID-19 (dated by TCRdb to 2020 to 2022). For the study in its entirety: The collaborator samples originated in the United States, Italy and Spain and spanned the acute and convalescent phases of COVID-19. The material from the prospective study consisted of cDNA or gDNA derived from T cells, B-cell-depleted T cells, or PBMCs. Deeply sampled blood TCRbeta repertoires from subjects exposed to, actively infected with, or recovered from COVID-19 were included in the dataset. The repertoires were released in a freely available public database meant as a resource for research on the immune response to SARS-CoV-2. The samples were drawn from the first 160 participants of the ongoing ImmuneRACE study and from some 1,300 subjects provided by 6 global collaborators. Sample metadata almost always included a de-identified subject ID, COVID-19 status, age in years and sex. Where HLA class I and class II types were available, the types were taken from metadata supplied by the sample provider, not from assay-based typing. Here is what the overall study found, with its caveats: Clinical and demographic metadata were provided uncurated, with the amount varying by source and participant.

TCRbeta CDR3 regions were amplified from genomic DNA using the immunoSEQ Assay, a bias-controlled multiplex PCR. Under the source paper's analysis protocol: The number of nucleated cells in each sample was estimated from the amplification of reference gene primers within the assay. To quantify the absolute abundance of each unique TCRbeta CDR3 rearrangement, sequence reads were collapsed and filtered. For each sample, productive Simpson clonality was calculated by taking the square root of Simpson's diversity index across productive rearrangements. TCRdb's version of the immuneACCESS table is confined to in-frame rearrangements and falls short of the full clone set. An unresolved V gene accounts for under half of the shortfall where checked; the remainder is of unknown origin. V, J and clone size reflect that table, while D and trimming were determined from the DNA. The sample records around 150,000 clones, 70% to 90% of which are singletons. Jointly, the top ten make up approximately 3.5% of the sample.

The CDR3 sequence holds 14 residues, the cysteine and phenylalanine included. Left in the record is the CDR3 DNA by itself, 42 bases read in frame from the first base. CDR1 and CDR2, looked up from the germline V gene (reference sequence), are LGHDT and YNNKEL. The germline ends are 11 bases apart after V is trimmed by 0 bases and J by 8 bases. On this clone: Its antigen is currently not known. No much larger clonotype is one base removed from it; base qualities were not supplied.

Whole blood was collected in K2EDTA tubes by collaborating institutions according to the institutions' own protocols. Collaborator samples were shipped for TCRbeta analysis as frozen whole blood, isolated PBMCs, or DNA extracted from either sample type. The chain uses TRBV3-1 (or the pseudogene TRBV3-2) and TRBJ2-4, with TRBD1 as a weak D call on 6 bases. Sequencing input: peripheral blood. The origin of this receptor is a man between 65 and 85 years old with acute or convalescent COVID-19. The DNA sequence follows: TGTGCCAGCAGCCAAGATCCAGGGGTCGACATTCAGTACTTC. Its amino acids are CASSQDPGVDIQYF.